This TCR beta chain emerged from a study of glioma-infiltrating T cells. In germline, CDR1 is MDHEN, CDR2 SYDVKM. This CDR3 comprises 15 residues. V lost 6 bases, J lost 1 base, and 14 bases lay in between. Using RNA template, CDR3s of TCR alpha and beta were amplified with iRepertoire arm-PCR. TCRdb fed the multiplex PCR reads into MiXCR, producing one record per CDR3 protein. The sample has about 410,000 distinct CDR3 sequences, 41% seen once; the top ten hold around 12%. The sample holds many counts of this clonotype. The specimen sequenced was glioma tissue, nonneoplastic brain tissue, or PBMCs (not recorded which). This TCR derives from a human donor with low-grade glioma or glioblastoma, undergoing nonglioma brain surgery, or in good health (not recorded which). V is TRBV28 and J is TRBJ2-3; a possible D gene is TRBD1 (7 bases). The CDR3 DNA sequence: TGTGCCAGCAGGGCGGCGGGACAGCGCACAGATACGCAGTATTTT. This gives the protein CASRAAGQRTDTQYF.